This T cell receptor (beta chain) originates from a study of beta chain features in type 1 diabetes. The germline V and J ends were trimmed by 5 bases and 0 bases, with 11 bases remaining between them. This CDR3 has 16 amino acids. Per the germline V gene, CDR1 is MNHNY and CDR2 is SVGAGI (reference sequence). Every isolated RNA sample was fully reverse transcribed, so sequencing captured expressed TCRB transcripts. Method: immunoSEQ multiplex PCR; TCRdb's copy keeps in-frame clones and lacks some. The repertoire holds about 140,000 clones, with 6.9% as singletons. The specimen sequenced was central memory CD4+ T cells from blood. This TCR came from a young woman in good health. The chain joins TRBV6-6 to TRBJ2-6; D is perhaps TRBD2 (6 bases). CDR3 sequence: CASSPDGSSGANVLTF. The DNA for the CDR3 is TGTGCCAGCAGTCCTGACGGGAGCTCTGGGGCCAACGTCCTGACTTTC.